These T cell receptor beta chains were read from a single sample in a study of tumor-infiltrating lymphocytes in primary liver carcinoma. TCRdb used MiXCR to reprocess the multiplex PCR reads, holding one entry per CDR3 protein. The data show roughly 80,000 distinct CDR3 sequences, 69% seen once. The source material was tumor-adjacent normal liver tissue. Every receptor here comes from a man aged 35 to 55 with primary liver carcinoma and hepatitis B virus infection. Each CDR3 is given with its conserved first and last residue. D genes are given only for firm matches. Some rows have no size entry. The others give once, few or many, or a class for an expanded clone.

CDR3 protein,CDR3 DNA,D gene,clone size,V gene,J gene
CASTQPTADNYGYTF,TGTGCCAGCACCCAGCCCACGGCGGATAACTATGGCTACACCTTC,.,many,TRBV28,TRBJ1-2
CAISVLAGGSTDMQYF,TGTGCCATCAGCGTCCTAGCGGGAGGAAGCACAGATATGCAGTATTTT,TRBD2,.,TRBV9,TRBJ2-3
CATSSGLSNQPQLF,TGTGCCACCTCGTCAGGGCTTAGCAATCAGCCCCAGCTTTTT,.,.,TRBV24-1,TRBJ1-5
CASSLALGGANTGELFF,TGTGCCAGCAGCTTAGCATTAGGAGGGGCGAACACCGGGGAGCTGTTTTTT,.,many,TRBV11-2,TRBJ2-2
CASSQELGDTAYEQYF,TGCGCCAGCAGCCAAGAATTAGGTGACACAGCCTACGAGCAGTACTTC,.,many,TRBV4-1,TRBJ2-7
CASSLGGRGFDWRLNYGYTF,TGTGCCAGCAGTTTGGGGGGGCGCGGATTCGATTGGCGTTTGAACTATGGCTACACCTTC,.,.,TRBV28,TRBJ1-2
CANSLFGGIQETQYF,TGTGCTAACAGTTTGTTTGGCGGAATACAAGAGACCCAGTACTTC,.,.,TRBV28,TRBJ2-5
CSVGEYNYDYTF,TGCAGCGTTGGAGAATACAACTATGACTACACCTTC,.,.,TRBV29-1,TRBJ1-2
CASSGQGETQYF,TGTGCCAGCAGTGGACAGGGAGAGACCCAGTACTTC,TRBD1,many,TRBV12-3/TRBV12-4,TRBJ2-5
CASKTGTSGRTGEQYF,TGTGCCAGCAAAACCGGGACTAGCGGGAGAACCGGTGAGCAGTACTTC,TRBD2,many,TRBV28,TRBJ2-7
CASRDGLARTGELFF,TGTGCCAGCAGAGACGGACTAGCTAGAACCGGGGAGCTGTTTTTT,TRBD2,many,TRBV6-1,TRBJ2-2
CASSQGNGGAEQYF,TGTGCCAGCAGCCAAGGCAACGGTGGGGCCGAGCAGTACTTC,.,few,TRBV12-3/TRBV12-4,TRBJ2-7
CASNGQMEVETQYF,TGTGCCAGCAATGGACAGATGGAGGTGGAGACACAGTACTTC,.,once,TRBV11-1,TRBJ2-5
CASILNRLAGLSLENTQYF,TGTGCCAGCATCCTGAATAGACTAGCGGGCCTCAGCTTAGAAAATACGCAGTATTTT,TRBD2,.,TRBV6-1,TRBJ2-3
CASHDRGRGGELFF,TGTGCCAGCCATGACAGAGGGCGAGGCGGGGAGCTGTTTTTT,.,.,TRBV7-9,TRBJ2-2
CASNLNGRYEQYF,TGTGCCAGCAATTTGAACGGGAGATACGAGCAGTACTTC,.,.,TRBV28,TRBJ2-7
CASGGTVTGDLFF,TGCGCCAGCGGTGGGACAGTAACCGGGGATCTGTTTTTT,TRBD1,.,TRBV5-1,TRBJ2-2
CTSSPDGCAYNEQFF,TGTACCAGCAGCCCCGACGGGTGTGCCTACAATGAGCAGTTCTTC,.,.,TRBV11-2,TRBJ2-1
CASSRQGAGNTIYF,TGTGCCAGCAGCCGACAGGGGGCTGGAAACACCATATATTTT,TRBD1,many,TRBV12-3/TRBV12-4,TRBJ1-3
CDSSSRTGVSYNEQFF,TGTGACAGCAGTTCTAGGACAGGAGTCTCCTACAATGAGCAGTTCTTC,TRBD1,.,TRBV12-3/TRBV12-4,TRBJ2-1
CASRGEYGGLNTEAFF,TGTGCCAGTCGGGGGGAGTATGGGGGATTAAACACTGAAGCTTTCTTT,.,once,TRBV6-1,TRBJ1-1
CANSLVRFGELSF,TGCGCCAACAGCTTAGTACGTTTCGGGGAGCTATCTTTT,.,.,TRBV11-1,TRBJ2-2
CASSLLGAKTGELLF,TGTGCCAGCAGCTTACTTGGAGCAAAAACCGGGGAGCTGTTGTTT,.,.,TRBV11-2,TRBJ2-2